This record covers a single T cell receptor (beta chain). Its antigen is not known. Assay: immunoSEQ multiplex PCR; the TCRdb copy retains only in-frame clones and omits some. The data hold more than 20,000 clones, with around 87% observed a single time. Germline assignment: CDR1 SGHRS and CDR2 YFSETQ. The CDR3 length is 15 residues. V dropped 4 bases and J dropped 4; count of bases not matched to a gene: 3. The sample originates from a study of chemoradiotherapy in HPV16-positive cancers. Study-wide results and limits: Candidate HPV-specific clones and E7-related TCR motifs grew in tumor during treatment.

Material: blood, obtained from a patient who underwent chemoradiotherapy. The source is a human donor with HPV-associated anogenital cancer. This chain links TRBV5-1 with TRBJ2-1; 12 bases map to TRBD2. The CDR3 loop is CASSPGTSGYNEQFF. The DNA for the CDR3 is TGCGCCAGCAGCCCGGGGACTAGCGGGTACAATGAGCAGTTCTTC.